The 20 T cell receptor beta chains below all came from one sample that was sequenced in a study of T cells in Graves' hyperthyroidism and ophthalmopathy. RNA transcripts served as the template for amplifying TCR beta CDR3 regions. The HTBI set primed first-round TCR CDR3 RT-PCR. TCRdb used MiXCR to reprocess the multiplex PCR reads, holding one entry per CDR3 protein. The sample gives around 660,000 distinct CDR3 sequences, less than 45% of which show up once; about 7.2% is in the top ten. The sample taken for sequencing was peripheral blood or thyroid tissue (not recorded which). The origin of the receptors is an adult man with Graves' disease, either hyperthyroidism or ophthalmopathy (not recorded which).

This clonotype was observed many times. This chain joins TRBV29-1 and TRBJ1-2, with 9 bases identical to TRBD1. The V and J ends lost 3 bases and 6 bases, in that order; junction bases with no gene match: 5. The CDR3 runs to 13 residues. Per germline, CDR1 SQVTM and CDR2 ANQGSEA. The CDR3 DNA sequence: TGCAGCGTTGATACGGACAGGGGAGATGGCTACACCTTC. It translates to CSVDTDRGDGYTF.

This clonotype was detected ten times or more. CDR3 sequence: CASSQGSGHQPQHF. CDR3 nucleotide sequence: TGTGCCAGCAGCCAAGGATCTGGGCATCAGCCCCAGCATTTT. This chain joins TRBV14 and TRBJ1-5; D remains unclear. CDR1 SGHDN and CDR2 FVKESK come from the germline V gene. Trimming stripped 1 base from V and 5 bases from J, with 9 bases between. The CDR3 length is 14 residues. Full variable domain (outside the CDR3, taken from reference TRBV14 and TRBJ1-5): EAGVTQFPSHSVIEKGQTVTLRCDPISGHDNLYWYRRVMGKEIKFLLHFVKESKQDESGMPNNRFLAERTGGTYSTLKVQPAELEDSGVYFCASSQGSGHQPQHFGDGTRLSIL.

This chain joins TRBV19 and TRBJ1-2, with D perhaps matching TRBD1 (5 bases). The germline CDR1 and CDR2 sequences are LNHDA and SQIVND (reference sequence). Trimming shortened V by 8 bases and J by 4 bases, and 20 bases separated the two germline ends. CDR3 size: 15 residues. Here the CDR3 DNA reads TGTGCCAGTGGACCCGGTCCAGGGAGATCCTATGGCTACACCTTC. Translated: CASGPGPGRSYGYTF.

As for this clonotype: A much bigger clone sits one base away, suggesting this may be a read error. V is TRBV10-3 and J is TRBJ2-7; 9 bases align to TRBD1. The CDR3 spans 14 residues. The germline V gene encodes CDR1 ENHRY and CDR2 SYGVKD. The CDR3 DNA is TGTGCCGTCAGGAGGACAGGGGAATCCTACGAGCAGTACTTC. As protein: CAVRRTGESYEQYF.

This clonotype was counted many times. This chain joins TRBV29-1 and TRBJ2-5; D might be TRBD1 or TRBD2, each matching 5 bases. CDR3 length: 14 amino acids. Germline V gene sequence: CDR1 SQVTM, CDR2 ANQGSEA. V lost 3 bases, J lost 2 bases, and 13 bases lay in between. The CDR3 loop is CSVETVREQETQYF. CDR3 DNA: TGCAGCGTTGAGACAGTTCGGGAACAAGAGACCCAGTACTTC.

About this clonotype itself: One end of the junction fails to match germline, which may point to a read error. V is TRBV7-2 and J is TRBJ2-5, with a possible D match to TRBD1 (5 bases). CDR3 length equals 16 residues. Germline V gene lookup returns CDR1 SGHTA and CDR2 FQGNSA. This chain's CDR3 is CASSGAPTAYQETQHF. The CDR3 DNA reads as TGTGCCAGCAGCGGGGCCCCAACCGCGTACCAAGAGACCCAGCACTTC.

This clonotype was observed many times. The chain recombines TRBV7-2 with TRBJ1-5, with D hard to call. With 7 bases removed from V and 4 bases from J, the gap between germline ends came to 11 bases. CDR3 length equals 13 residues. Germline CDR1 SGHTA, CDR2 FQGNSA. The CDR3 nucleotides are TGTGCCAGCACTTACGGACGGAATCAGCCCCAGCATTTT. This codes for CASTYGRNQPQHF. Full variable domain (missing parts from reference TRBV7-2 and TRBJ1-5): GAGVSQSPSNKVTEKGKDVELRCDPISGHTALYWYRQSLGQGLEFLIYFQGNSAPDKSGLPSDRFSAERTGGSVSTLTIQRTQQEDSAVYLCASTYGRNQPQHFGDGTRLSIL.

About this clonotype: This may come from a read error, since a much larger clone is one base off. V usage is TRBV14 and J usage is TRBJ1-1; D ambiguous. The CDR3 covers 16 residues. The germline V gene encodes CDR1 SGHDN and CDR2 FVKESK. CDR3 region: CASGQEGPEAGTEAFF. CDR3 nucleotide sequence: TGTGCCAGCGGCCAAGAAGGACCCGAGGCCGGTACTGAAGCTTTCTTT.

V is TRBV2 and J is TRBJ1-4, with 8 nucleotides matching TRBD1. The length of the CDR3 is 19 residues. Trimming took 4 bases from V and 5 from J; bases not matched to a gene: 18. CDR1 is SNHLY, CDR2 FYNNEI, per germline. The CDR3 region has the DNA TGTGCCAGCAGTGGGGCCTATGGGACGGAGGCAGGGGGCAATGAAAAACTGTTTTTT. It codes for CASSGAYGTEAGGNEKLFF.

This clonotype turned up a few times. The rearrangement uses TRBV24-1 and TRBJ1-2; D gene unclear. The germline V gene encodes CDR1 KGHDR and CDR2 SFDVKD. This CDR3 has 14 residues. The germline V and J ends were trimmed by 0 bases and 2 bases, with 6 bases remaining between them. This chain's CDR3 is CATSDLDANYGYTF. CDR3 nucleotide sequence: TGTGCCACCAGTGATTTGGACGCGAACTATGGCTACACCTTC.

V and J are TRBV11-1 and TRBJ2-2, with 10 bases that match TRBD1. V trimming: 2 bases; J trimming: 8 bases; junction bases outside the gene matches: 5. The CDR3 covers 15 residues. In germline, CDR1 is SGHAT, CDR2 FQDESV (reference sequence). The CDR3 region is CASSLSRTGGGELFF. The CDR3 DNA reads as TGTGCCAGCAGCTTATCCCGGACAGGGGGTGGGGAGCTGTTTTTT. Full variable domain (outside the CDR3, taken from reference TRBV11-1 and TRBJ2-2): EAEVAQSPRYKITEKSQAVAFWCDPISGHATLYWYRQILGQGPELLVQFQDESVVDDSQLPKDRFSAERLKGVDSTLKIQPAELGDSAMYLCASSLSRTGGGELFFGEGSRLTVL.

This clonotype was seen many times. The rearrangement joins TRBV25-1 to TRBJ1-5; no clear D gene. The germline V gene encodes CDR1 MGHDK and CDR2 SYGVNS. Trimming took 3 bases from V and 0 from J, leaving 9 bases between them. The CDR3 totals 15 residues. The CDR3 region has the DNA TGTGCCAGCAGTGAGCGCCGGTTTAGCAATCAGCCCCAGCATTTT. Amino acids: CASSERRFSNQPQHF.

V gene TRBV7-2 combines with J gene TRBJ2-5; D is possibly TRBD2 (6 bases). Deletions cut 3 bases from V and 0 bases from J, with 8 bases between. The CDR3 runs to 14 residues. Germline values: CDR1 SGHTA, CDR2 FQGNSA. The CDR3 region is CASSFTGDQETQYF. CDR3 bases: TGTGCCAGCAGCTTTACGGGGGACCAAGAGACCCAGTACTTC.

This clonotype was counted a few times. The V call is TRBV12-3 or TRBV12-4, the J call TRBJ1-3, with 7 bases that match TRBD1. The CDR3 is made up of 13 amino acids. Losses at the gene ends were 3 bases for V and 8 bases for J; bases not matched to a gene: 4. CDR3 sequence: CASSLKGADTIYF. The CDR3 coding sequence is TGTGCCAGCAGTTTGAAGGGGGCGGACACCATATATTTT.

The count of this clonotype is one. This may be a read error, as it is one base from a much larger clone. The DNA for the CDR3 is TGTGCCAGCAGCTTAACGAAGAACTATGGCTACACCTTC. Translation gives CASSLTKNYGYTF. The chain employs TRBV7-6 and TRBJ1-2; D remains unclear. The CDR3 sequence is 13 residues long. V gave up 2 bases and J gave up 2 bases, with 6 bases separating them. CDR1 and CDR2 from the germline V gene are SGHVS and FNYEAQ. Based on the CDR3 plus reference TRBV7-6 and TRBJ1-2, the full variable domain is GAGVSQSPRYKVTKRGQDVALRCDPISGHVSLYWYRQALGQGPEFLTYFNYEAQQDKSGLPNDRFSAERPEGSISTLTIQRTEQRDSAMYRCASSLTKNYGYTFGSGTRLTVV.

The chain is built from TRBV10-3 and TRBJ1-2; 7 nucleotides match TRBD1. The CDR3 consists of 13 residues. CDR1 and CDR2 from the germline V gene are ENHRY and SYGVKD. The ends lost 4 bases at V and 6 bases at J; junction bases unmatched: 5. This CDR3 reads CAISGTGKDGYTF. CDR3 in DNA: TGTGCCATCAGTGGGACAGGAAAAGATGGCTACACCTTC.

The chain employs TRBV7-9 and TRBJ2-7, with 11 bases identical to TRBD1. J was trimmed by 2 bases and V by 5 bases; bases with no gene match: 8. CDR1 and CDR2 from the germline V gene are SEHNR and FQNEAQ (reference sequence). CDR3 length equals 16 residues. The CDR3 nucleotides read TGTGCCAGCAGCCTTACCCCGGGACAGGGGGCCTACGAGCAGTACTTC. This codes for CASSLTPGQGAYEQYF.

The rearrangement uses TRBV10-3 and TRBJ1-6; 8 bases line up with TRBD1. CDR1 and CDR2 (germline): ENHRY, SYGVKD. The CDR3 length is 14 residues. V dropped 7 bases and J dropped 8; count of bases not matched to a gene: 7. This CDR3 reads CAINDRGLDSPLHF. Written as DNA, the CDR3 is TGTGCCATCAATGACAGGGGCCTCGATTCACCCCTCCACTTT.

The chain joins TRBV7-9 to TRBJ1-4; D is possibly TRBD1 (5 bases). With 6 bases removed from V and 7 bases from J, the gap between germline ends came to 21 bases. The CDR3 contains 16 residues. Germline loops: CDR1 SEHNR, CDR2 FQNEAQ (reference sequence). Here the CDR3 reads CASSLRAVGRSEKLFF. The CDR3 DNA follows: TGTGCCAGCAGTTTAAGGGCGGTGGGGCGGAGTGAAAAACTGTTTTTT. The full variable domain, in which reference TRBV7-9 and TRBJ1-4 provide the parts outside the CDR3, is DTGVSQNPRHKITKRGQNVTFRCDPISEHNRLYWYRQTLGQGPEFLTYFQNEAQLEKSRLLSDRFSAERPKGSFSTLEIQRTEQGDSAMYLCASSLRAVGRSEKLFFGSGTQLSVL.

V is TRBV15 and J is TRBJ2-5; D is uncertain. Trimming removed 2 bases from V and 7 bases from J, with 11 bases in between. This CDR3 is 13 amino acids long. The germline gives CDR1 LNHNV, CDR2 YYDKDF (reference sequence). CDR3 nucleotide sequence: TGTGCCACCAGCAGATACCAAGTATGGACCCAGTACTTC. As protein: CATSRYQVWTQYF.